In its sample, the clone carrying this T cell receptor (beta chain) was seen a few times. What it binds is not known. The CDR3 consists of 14 residues. Trimming took off 3 bases at V and 1 base at J, with 6 bases between the two ends. CDR1 is LNHDA, CDR2 SQIVND, per germline (reference sequence). The entry originates in a study of cytomegalovirus exposure and HLA in healthy donors. Overall study context: Membership in the Caucasian-associated ancestry cluster was found for about 84% of almost 400 genotyped donors. Study-wide findings and caveats: It was only CMV serostatus that was available as immune exposure information.

PCR employed 60 Vbeta and 13 Jbeta primers. Profiling relied on immunoSEQ multiplex PCR, and the TCRdb table lists in-frame clones only, not all of them. This sample has 150,000 to 200,000 clones, with roughly 80% found just once. The donors were healthy bone marrow donors. The receptor comes from a female donor in good health and CMV-seronegative. This chain links TRBV19 with TRBJ2-2; D ambiguous. The sequencing input was PBMCs. This CDR3 is CASSMGENTGELFF. The CDR3 nucleotides read TGTGCCAGTAGTATGGGCGAGAACACCGGGGAGCTGTTTTTT. The complete variable domain, with remaining parts taken from reference TRBV19 and TRBJ2-2, reads DGGITQSPKYLFRKEGQNVTLSCEQNLNHDAMYWYRQDPGQGLRLIYYSQIVNDFQKGDIAEGYSVSREKKESFPLTVTSAQKNPTAFYLCASSMGENTGELFFGEGSRLTVL.